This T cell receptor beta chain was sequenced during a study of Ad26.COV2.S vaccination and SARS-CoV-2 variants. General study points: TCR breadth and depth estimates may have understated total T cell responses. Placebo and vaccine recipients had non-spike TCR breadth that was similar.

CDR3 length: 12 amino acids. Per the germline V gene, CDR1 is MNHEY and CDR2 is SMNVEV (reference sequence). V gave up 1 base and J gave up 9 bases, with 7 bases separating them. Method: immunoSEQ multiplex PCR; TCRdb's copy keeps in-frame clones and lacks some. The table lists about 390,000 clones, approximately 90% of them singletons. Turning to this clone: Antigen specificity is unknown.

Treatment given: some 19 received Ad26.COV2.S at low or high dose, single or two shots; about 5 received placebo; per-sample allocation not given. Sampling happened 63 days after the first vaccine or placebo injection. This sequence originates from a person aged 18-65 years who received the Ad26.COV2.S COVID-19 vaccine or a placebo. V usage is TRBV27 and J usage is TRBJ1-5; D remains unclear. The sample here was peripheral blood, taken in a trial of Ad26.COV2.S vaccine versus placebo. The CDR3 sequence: CASSLLGGPQHF. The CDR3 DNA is TGTGCCAGCAGTTTATTGGGTGGGCCCCAGCATTTT.